Described below is a single T cell receptor beta chain sequence and its context. Its antigen is as yet unknown. The V and J ends lost 4 bases and 3 bases, in that order; junction bases with no gene match: 6. Looked up from germline, CDR1 is SGDLS and CDR2 is YYNGEE. The CDR3 loop spans 16 amino acids. Clones were sequenced by immunoSEQ multiplex PCR, and TCRdb holds only the in-frame ones, with some missing. The repertoire includes 150,000 to 200,000 clones, approximately 87% of them detected once, and 2.7% sits in the top ten. This sample is part of a study of T cell responses to AZD1222 COVID-19 vaccine. Study-wide findings and caveats: Receipt of two AZD1222 doses was followed by a rise in Spike-specific TCR breadth and depth. Researchers report vaccine-associated CD4 TCRs spanning spike, with dominance at 160-218 and 743-854. A mostly white British donor set with more females was recruited, and clonal diversity was possibly underestimated.

The chain combines TRBV9 with TRBJ2-1, with 11 bases that match TRBD2. The material was peripheral blood, obtained on day 0 of MenACWY control vaccination. The clonotype comes from an adult in good health. CDR3 residues: CASSLTGTSGYNEQFF. CDR3 in DNA: TGTGCCAGCAGCTTAACCGGGACTAGCGGCTACAATGAGCAGTTCTTC.